This TCR beta chain was recovered during a study of blood T cell repertoires in COVID-19. Study overall: Some COVID-19 samples were acute and others convalescent; all came from the United States, Italy and Spain. T cells, B-cell-depleted T cells, or PBMCs provided the cDNA or gDNA that served as material.

The Seattle site enrolled patients during active infection and followed them longitudinally. As processed by the authors: Reference gene primer amplification gave nucleated cell count estimates. The data were produced by immunoSEQ multiplex PCR, yet TCRdb's version contains in-frame clones alone and is incomplete. V and J calls and clone size come straight from that table; D and trimming were deduced from the DNA. The sample has approximately 530,000 clones, around 90% seen once. The germline V gene has CDR1 ENHRY and CDR2 SYGVKD. The V end was cut by 11 bases, the J end by 3 bases, with 15 bases between. CDR3 length: 13 amino acids.

This chain links TRBV10-3 with TRBJ2-3, with D possibly being TRBD1 (5 bases). The origin of this receptor is a woman between 45 and 60 years old with COVID-19, enrolled during active disease. Sequencing was done on a sample of peripheral blood. In DNA, the CDR3 is TGTGCCTTATCGGAAGGGGAAACAGATACGCAGTATTTT. This encodes CALSEGETDTQYF.